One T cell receptor beta chain is described in this entry. The assay was immunoSEQ multiplex PCR, and TCRdb's table has in-frame clones only and misses some. The sample carries 250,000 to 350,000 clones, 90% to 95% recorded once. The source of the sample is a study of blood T cell repertoires in COVID-19. Study summary: T cells, B-cell-depleted T cells, or PBMCs provided the cDNA or gDNA that served as material.

Germline-derived CDR1 and CDR2 are LGHDT and YNNKEL (reference sequence). The CDR3 sequence is 15 residues long. Trimming removed 3 bases from V and 1 base from J; junction bases left unmatched: 4. Seattle researchers signed up patients amid active infection and tracked them longitudinally. What was sequenced was peripheral blood. The chain combines TRBV3-1 (or the pseudogene TRBV3-2) with TRBJ1-1; 8 nucleotides align to TRBD1. This receptor was obtained from a woman younger than 45 with COVID-19, enrolled during active disease. The CDR3 DNA sequence: TGTGCCAGCAGCCAGATTGACAGGGGGAACACTGAAGCTTTCTTT. Translated: CASSQIDRGNTEAFF.